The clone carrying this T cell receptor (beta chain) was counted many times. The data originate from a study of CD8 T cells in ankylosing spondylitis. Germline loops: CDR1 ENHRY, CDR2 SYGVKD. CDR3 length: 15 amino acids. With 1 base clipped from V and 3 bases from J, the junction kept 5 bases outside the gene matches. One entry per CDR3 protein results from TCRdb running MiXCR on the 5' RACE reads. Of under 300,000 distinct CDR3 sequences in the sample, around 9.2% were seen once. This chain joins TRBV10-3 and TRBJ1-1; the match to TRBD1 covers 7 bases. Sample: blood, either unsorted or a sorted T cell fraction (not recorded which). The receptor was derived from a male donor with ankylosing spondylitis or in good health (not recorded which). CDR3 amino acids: CAISEFKDRYTEAFF. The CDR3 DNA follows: TGTGCCATCAGTGAGTTCAAGGACAGGTACACTGAAGCTTTCTTT.